A selection of T cell receptor beta chains follows, all from one sample in a study of blood T cell repertoires in COVID-19. Measured with immunoSEQ multiplex PCR; TCRdb has only the in-frame clones, and not every one. The data contain 90,000 to 110,000 clones, around four fifths of them singletons. Sequencing input: peripheral blood. These receptors originate from a woman aged 70-85 years with acute or convalescent COVID-19. Both conserved end residues are part of each CDR3. D genes are given only for firm matches. Some rows have no size entry. The others give once, few or many, or a class for an expanded clone.

DNA: .
CDR3: CASSFGPGQGYEQYF
V: TRBV5-1
size: .
J: TRBJ2-7
D: .

DNA: TGTGCCAGCTCACCACGGGCCGGGACAGGTGTTCTTAACTATGGCTACACCTTC
CDR3: CASSPRAGTGVLNYGYTF
V: TRBV18
size: .
J: TRBJ1-2
D: TRBD1

DNA: TGTGCCAGCAGCTTAGAAATGGTAGCGGGAGGGGAGCAGTACTTC
CDR3: CASSLEMVAGGEQYF
V: TRBV7-6
size: .
J: TRBJ2-7
D: TRBD2

DNA: TGTGCCAGCAGCTTAAGGGGGAACGGAATAGGAGAGACCCAGTACTTC
CDR3: CASSLRGNGIGETQYF
V: TRBV7-2
size: once
J: TRBJ2-5
D: .

DNA: TGTGCCAGCTCACTTAGCTCCTACGAGCAGTACTTC
CDR3: CASSLSSYEQYF
V: TRBV18
size: few
J: TRBJ2-7
D: .

DNA: TGTGCCAGCAGTGAACAGGGGAACTATGGCTACACCTTC
CDR3: CASSEQGNYGYTF
V: TRBV6-1
size: .
J: TRBJ1-2
D: .

DNA: TGTGCCAGTAGTACTCGCGGGACAGGGAATCAGCCCCAGCATTTT
CDR3: CASSTRGTGNQPQHF
V: TRBV19
size: few
J: TRBJ1-5
D: TRBD1

DNA: TGTGCCAGCAGGCGGGGGGGCAGCACAGATACGCAGTATTTT
CDR3: CASRRGGSTDTQYF
V: TRBV27
size: .
J: TRBJ2-3
D: TRBD2

DNA: TGTGCCAGCAGTTTACCTCAGACAGGCGAGCAGTACTTC
CDR3: CASSLPQTGEQYF
V: TRBV28
size: few
J: TRBJ2-7
D: .

DNA: TGTGCCAGCGGCTTTCAAATAGCGGGGAACTACGAGCAGTACTTC
CDR3: CASGFQIAGNYEQYF
V: TRBV6-5
size: .
J: TRBJ2-7
D: TRBD2

DNA: TGTGCCACCACTTCCCCGGGACTAGCTGTCAATGAGCAGTTCTTC
CDR3: CATTSPGLAVNEQFF
V: TRBV15
size: .
J: TRBJ2-1
D: TRBD2

DNA: TGTGCCAGCGTTCCGGGACTAGCAGATGAGCAGTTCTTC
CDR3: CASVPGLADEQFF
V: TRBV28
size: once
J: TRBJ2-1
D: TRBD2

DNA: TGTGCCAGCAGCGTAGCGGCTAGCGGGGGGGCCTTAACCTACGAGCAGTACTTC
CDR3: CASSVAASGGALTYEQYF
V: TRBV9
size: .
J: TRBJ2-7
D: TRBD2

DNA: TGTGCCAGCCTTGCGACAGGAAATCGTAATTCACCCCTCCACTTT
CDR3: CASLATGNRNSPLHF
V: TRBV6-5
size: few
J: TRBJ1-6
D: .

DNA: TGTGCCAGCAGTTTATCGCCGCCCGGTGGTGGGTCGACAGGGGGTTTGGGAGAGCAGTACTTC
CDR3: CASSLSPPGGGSTGGLGEQYF
V: TRBV27
size: few
J: TRBJ2-7
D: TRBD1

DNA: TGTGCCAGCAGCTTATTTCGGGGCTTCAGGGGATACTCTGGAAACACCATATATTTT
CDR3: CASSLFRGFRGYSGNTIYF
V: TRBV7-9
size: .
J: TRBJ1-3
D: .

DNA: TGTGCCAGCAGCTTAGCCCCGACAGGCGAAGCTTTCTTT
CDR3: CASSLAPTGEAFF
V: TRBV7-6
size: .
J: TRBJ1-1
D: .

DNA: TGTGCCAGTAGTAACCAGGGGCCATGGGATGGCCATCAGCCCCAGCATTTT
CDR3: CASSNQGPWDGHQPQHF
V: TRBV19
size: once
J: TRBJ1-5
D: .

DNA: TGTGCCAGCAGCGCGGCGGGGGGGCCGGAGACCCAGTACTTC
CDR3: CASSAAGGPETQYF
V: TRBV5-4
size: .
J: TRBJ2-5
D: TRBD2

DNA: TGTGCCAGCAGCTTCAGCCCGGGCTACGAGCAGTACTTC
CDR3: CASSFSPGYEQYF
V: TRBV5-6
size: many
J: TRBJ2-7
D: .

DNA: TGTGCCAGCAGCCAATCGGCGTTGGGGGGGCCCTACAATGAGCAGTTCTTC
CDR3: CASSQSALGGPYNEQFF
V: TRBV5-6
size: .
J: TRBJ2-1
D: .

DNA: TGTGCCAGCAGCACCCGAGGAGCGGGGGGTTTCGGGGAGCTGTTTTTT
CDR3: CASSTRGAGGFGELFF
V: TRBV27
size: .
J: TRBJ2-2
D: TRBD2

DNA: TGTGCCAGCAGCTCCGGGACAAACCCCTACAATGAGCAGTTCTTC
CDR3: CASSSGTNPYNEQFF
V: TRBV5-6
size: .
J: TRBJ2-1
D: .

DNA: TGTGCCTGGAGTGTATGGGCATTAGGCCGGGACAACGACTTTACGAGCGAGCAGTACTTC
CDR3: CAWSVWALGRDNDFTSEQYF
V: TRBV30
size: .
J: TRBJ2-7
D: .

DNA: TGTGCCAGCAGTCTAACCCCCCCGGGACAGGCCACAGATACGCAGTATTTT
CDR3: CASSLTPPGQATDTQYF
V: TRBV28
size: .
J: TRBJ2-3
D: TRBD1

DNA: TGCGCCAGCAGTTCCTCTTATGGACAGAAGAACACTGAAGCTTTCTTT
CDR3: CASSSSYGQKNTEAFF
V: TRBV5-1
size: many
J: TRBJ1-1
D: .

DNA: TGTGCCAGCAGTTTATGGTTACTAGTTAGTCTGGCCAAAAACATTCAGTACTTC
CDR3: CASSLWLLVSLAKNIQYF
V: TRBV27
size: .
J: TRBJ2-4
D: .

DNA: TGTGCCAGCTCACCAGGGGCCAACACCGGGGAGCTGTTTTTT
CDR3: CASSPGANTGELFF
V: TRBV18
size: .
J: TRBJ2-2
D: .

DNA: TGTGCCAGCAGTGAATCAGGACTAGCGGGGCACGAGCAGTACTTC
CDR3: CASSESGLAGHEQYF
V: TRBV6-4
size: .
J: TRBJ2-7
D: TRBD2

DNA: TGTGCCAGCAGTTTCGGGTTCAACTATGGCTACACCTTC
CDR3: CASSFGFNYGYTF
V: TRBV6-2/TRBV6-3
size: .
J: TRBJ1-2
D: .

DNA: TGTGCCAGCAGTGAAGCGAGAGCGGGGGGGTCCCAAGAGACCCAGTACTTC
CDR3: CASSEARAGGSQETQYF
V: TRBV2
size: .
J: TRBJ2-5
D: TRBD2